Presented here are 9 T cell receptor beta chains from one specimen sequenced in a study of long-term antiretroviral therapy in people with HIV. Running of the v3.0 immunoSEQ assay took place at survey level. Clones were sequenced by immunoSEQ multiplex PCR, and TCRdb holds only the in-frame ones, with some missing. This table holds about 30,000 clones, approximately 94% found once. Sequenced material: unsorted PBMCs, taken approximately 7.1 years after starting antiretroviral therapy. The receptors were sampled from a man aged 45 to 65 with HIV.

The table lists this clone with a count of one. CDR3 sequence: CASSLDPGEQYF. The CDR3 DNA is TGTGCCAGCAGCCTGGATCCTGGCGAGCAGTACTTC. This sequence joins TRBV7-9 and TRBJ2-7; D call uncertain. CDR1 is SEHNR, CDR2 FQNEAQ, per germline (reference sequence). The CDR3 length is 12 residues. The ends were cut back, 5 bases at V and 6 bases at J, with 11 bases in the middle.

The chain has TRBV7-2 and TRBJ2-2; D is perhaps TRBD2 (7 bases). The ends were cut back, 3 bases at V and 1 base at J, with 18 bases in the middle. This CDR3 region has 18 residues. Germline lookup yields CDR1 SGHTA and CDR2 FQGNSA. CDR3 in amino acids: CASSFGGPPRLNTGELFF. The CDR3 DNA follows: TGTGCCAGCAGCTTCGGGGGGCCTCCTCGCTTGAACACCGGGGAGCTGTTTTTT.

The genes are TRBV7-6 and TRBJ1-1, with unresolved D. V was clipped by 4 bases and J by 1 base, with 7 bases between them. Looked up from germline, CDR1 is SGHVS and CDR2 is FNYEAQ. This CDR3 spans 13 amino acids. CDR3 nucleotides: TGTGCCAGCAGCTCAAGACAGAACACTGAAGCTTTCTTT. As protein: CASSSRQNTEAFF.

The CDR3 spells CASSLGESGELFF. The DNA for the CDR3 is TGTGCCAGCAGCTTAGGGGAAAGCGGGGAGCTGTTTTTT. J is TRBJ2-2 and V is TRBV11-2; no definite D call. The V and J ends lost 1 base and 7 bases respectively, with 7 bases between them. Germline V lookup: CDR1 SGHAT, CDR2 FQNNGV. The CDR3 runs to 13 residues.

This clone occurred once. This sequence joins TRBV28 and TRBJ2-3; possibly TRBD1 for D (6 bases). Germline values: CDR1 MDHEN, CDR2 SYDVKM. This CDR3 is built from 15 residues. Trimming cost V 5 bases and J 3 bases, with 15 bases left between them. CDR3 sequence reads: CASSLRDILTDTQYF. DNA for the CDR3: TGTGCCAGCAGTCTAAGGGACATTTTAACAGATACGCAGTATTTT. Full variable domain (outside the CDR3, taken from reference TRBV28 and TRBJ2-3): DVKVTQSSRYLVKRTGEKVFLECVQDMDHENMFWYRQDPGLGLRLIYFSYDVKMKEKGDIPEGYSVSREKKERFSLILESASTNQTSMYLCASSLRDILTDTQYFGPGTRLTVL.

The J gene is TRBJ1-5, the V gene TRBV7-2, with D hard to call. Germline V CDR1 and CDR2: SGHTA, FQGNSA. The CDR3 has 14 residues. V lost 2 bases and J lost 7, with 12 bases in between. Here the CDR3 reads CASSLKSGSQPQHF. The CDR3 nucleotides read TGTGCCAGCAGCTTAAAGTCCGGGAGCCAGCCCCAGCATTTT. Together with reference TRBV7-2 and TRBJ1-5, the CDR3 gives the full variable domain: GAGVSQSPSNKVTEKGKDVELRCDPISGHTALYWYRQSLGQGLEFLIYFQGNSAPDKSGLPSDRFSAERTGGSVSTLTIQRTQQEDSAVYLCASSLKSGSQPQHFGDGTRLSIL.

The CDR3 protein is CASSPRLAGGTGELFF. The CDR3 nucleotides read TGTGCCAGCAGCCCACGACTAGCGGGGGGAACCGGGGAGCTGTTTTTT. V gene TRBV7-8 combines with J gene TRBJ2-2, with 13 bases identical to TRBD2. This CDR3 comprises 16 residues. CDR1 and CDR2 from the germline V gene are SGHVS and FQNEAQ. J was trimmed by 5 bases and V by 5 bases; bases with no gene match: 5. Full variable domain (missing parts from reference TRBV7-8 and TRBJ2-2): GAGVSQSPRYKVAKRGQDVALRCDPISGHVSLFWYQQALGQGPEFLTYFQNEAQLDKSGLPSDRFFAERPEGSVSTLKIQRTQQEDSAVYLCASSPRLAGGTGELFFGEGSRLTVL.

J is TRBJ2-2 and V is TRBV19; D unresolved. This CDR3 has 16 residues. Trimming took 6 bases from V and 2 from J, leaving 16 bases between them. Germline values: CDR1 LNHDA, CDR2 SQIVND (reference sequence). In DNA, the CDR3 is TGTGCCAGTAGCGCCGGCAGTTTGGGTAACACCGGGGAGCTGTTTTTT. This translates into CASSAGSLGNTGELFF.

The chain uses TRBV10-1 and TRBJ2-7; no definite D call. The germline V and J ends were trimmed by 3 bases and 4 bases, with 10 bases remaining between them. The germline V gene has CDR1 WNHNN and CDR2 SYGVQD (reference sequence). This CDR3 spans 13 amino acids. In nucleotides, the CDR3 is TGCGCCAGCAGTGACCCTCGAGAGTACGAGCAGTACTTC. Protein: CASSDPREYEQYF.